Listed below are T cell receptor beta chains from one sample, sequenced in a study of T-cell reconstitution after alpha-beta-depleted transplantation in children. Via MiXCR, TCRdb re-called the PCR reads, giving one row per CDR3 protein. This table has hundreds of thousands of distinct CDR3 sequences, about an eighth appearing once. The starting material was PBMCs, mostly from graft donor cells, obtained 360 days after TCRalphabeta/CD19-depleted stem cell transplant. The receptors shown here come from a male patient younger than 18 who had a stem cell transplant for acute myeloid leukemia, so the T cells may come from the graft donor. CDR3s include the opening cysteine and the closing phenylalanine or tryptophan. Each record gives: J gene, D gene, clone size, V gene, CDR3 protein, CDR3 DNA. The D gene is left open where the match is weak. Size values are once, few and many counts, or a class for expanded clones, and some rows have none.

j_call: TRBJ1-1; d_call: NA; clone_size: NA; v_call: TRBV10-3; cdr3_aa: CAIGGIGTEAFF; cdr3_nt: TGTGCCATCGGTGGGATCGGCACTGAAGCTTTCTTT
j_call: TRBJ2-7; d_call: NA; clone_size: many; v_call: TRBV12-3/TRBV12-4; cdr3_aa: CASSLTAGKGTYEQYF; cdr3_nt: TGTGCCAGCAGTCTCACAGCGGGTAAGGGAACCTACGAGCAGTACTTC
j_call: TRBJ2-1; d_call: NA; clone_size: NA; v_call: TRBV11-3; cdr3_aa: CASSLGLSGGEQFF; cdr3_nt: TGTGCCAGCAGCTTAGGGCTCTCCGGGGGTGAGCAGTTCTTC
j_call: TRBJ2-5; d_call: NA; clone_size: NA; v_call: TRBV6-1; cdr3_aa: CASTLRDFQETQYF; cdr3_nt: TGTGCCAGCACCTTAAGGGACTTCCAAGAGACCCAGTACTTC
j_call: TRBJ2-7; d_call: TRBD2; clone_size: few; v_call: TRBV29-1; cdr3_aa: CSAGPSGKYEQYF; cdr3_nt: TGCAGCGCTGGTCCTAGCGGAAAATACGAGCAGTACTTC
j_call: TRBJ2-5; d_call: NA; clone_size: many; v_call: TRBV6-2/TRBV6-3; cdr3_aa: CASSYTGGMVVKETQYF; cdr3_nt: TGTGCCAGCAGTTACACGGGCGGCATGGTTGTGAAAGAGACCCAGTACTTC
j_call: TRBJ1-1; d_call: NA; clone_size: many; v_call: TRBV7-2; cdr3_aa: CASSIEPTVTEAFF; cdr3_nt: TGTGCCAGCAGTATAGAACCGACGGTCACTGAAGCTTTCTTT
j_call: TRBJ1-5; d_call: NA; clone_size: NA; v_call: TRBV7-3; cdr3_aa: CASIRARGPYSNQPQHF; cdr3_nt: TGTGCCAGCATCCGGGCCCGGGGACCCTATAGCAATCAGCCCCAGCATTTT
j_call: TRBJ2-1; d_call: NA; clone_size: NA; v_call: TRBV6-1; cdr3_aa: CASTQWGRKDNEQFF; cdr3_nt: TGTGCCAGCACCCAATGGGGGCGAAAGGACAATGAGCAGTTCTTC
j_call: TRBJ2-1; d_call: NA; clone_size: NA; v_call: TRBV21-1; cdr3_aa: CASSSLAGALNEQFF; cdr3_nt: TGTGCCAGCAGCAGTCTAGCGGGAGCGCTCAATGAGCAGTTCTTC
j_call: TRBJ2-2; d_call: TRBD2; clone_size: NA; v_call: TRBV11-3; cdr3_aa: CASSLDSWAGGTGELFF; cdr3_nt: TGTGCCAGCAGCTTAGATTCGTGGGCGGGAGGTACCGGGGAGCTGTTTTTT
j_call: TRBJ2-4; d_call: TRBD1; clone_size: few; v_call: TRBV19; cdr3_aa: CASSRTGTDLAKNIQYF; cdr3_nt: TGTGCCAGTAGTAGAACCGGGACAGACTTAGCCAAAAACATTCAGTACTTC
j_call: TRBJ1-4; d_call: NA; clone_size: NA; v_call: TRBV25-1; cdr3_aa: CASSVVEKLFF; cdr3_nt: TGTGCCAGCAGTGTTGTCGAAAAACTGTTTTTT
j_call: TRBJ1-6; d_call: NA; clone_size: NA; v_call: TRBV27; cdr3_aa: CASRWVSYNSPLHF; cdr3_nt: TGTGCCAGCCGATGGGTTTCCTATAATTCACCCCTCCACTTT
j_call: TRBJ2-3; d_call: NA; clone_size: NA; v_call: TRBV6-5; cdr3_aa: CASSYFTATDTQYF; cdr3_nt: TGTGCCAGCAGTTATTTTACGGCCACAGATACGCAGTATTTT
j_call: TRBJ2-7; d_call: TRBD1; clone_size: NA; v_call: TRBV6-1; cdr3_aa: CASSETGSRFYEQYF; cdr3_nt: TGTGCCAGCAGTGAGACAGGGAGTAGGTTCTACGAGCAGTACTTC
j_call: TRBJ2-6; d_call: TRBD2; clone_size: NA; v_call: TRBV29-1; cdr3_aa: CSVEGGREPLSGANVLTF; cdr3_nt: TGCAGCGTTGAGGGGGGGAGGGAGCCCCTCTCTGGGGCCAACGTCCTGACTTTC
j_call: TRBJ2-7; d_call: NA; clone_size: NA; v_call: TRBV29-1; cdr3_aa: CSVSRLREQYF; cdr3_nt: TGCAGCGTCTCCCGCTTACGGGAGCAGTACTTC
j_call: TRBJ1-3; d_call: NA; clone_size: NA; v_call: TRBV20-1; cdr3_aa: CSANFHGGSFVSGNTIYF; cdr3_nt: TGCAGTGCCAACTTCCACGGGGGGAGCTTTGTCTCTGGAAACACCATATATTTT
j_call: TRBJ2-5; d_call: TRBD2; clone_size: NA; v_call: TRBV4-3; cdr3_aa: CASSGQLAGEGTETQYF; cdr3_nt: TGCGCCAGCAGCGGCCAACTAGCGGGAGAGGGGACAGAGACCCAGTACTTC
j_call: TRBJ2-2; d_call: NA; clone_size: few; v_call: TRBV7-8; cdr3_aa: CASSLYRDGGTGELFF; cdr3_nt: TGTGCCAGCAGCTTATACCGGGACGGTGGGACCGGGGAGCTGTTTTTT
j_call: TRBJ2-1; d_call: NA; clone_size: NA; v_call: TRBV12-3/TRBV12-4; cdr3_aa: CASSFSRVVHEQDEQFF; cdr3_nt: TGTGCCAGCAGTTTCAGCAGGGTCGTACATGAACAGGATGAGCAGTTCTTC
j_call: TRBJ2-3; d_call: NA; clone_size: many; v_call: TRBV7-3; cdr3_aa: CASSLDGSAATDTQYF; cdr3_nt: TGTGCCAGCAGCTTAGATGGGTCTGCTGCTACAGATACGCAGTATTTT
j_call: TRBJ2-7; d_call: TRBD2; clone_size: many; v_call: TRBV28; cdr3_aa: CASSWGMITAGTSEQYF; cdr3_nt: TGTGCCAGCAGTTGGGGCATGATCACAGCGGGAACTTCCGAGCAGTACTTC
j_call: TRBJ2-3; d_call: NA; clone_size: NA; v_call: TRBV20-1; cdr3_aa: CSARDRAGLGTDTQYF; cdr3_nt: TGCAGTGCTAGAGATCGGGCGGGGTTGGGCACAGATACGCAGTATTTT
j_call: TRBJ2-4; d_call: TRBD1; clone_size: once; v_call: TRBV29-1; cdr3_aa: CSVGDRGLVWKEYF; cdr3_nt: TGCAGCGTCGGGGACAGGGGGTTAGTTTGGAAAGAGTACTTC
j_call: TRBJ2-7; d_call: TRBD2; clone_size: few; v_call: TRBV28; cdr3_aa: CASSLSVREGTYEQYF; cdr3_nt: TGTGCCAGCAGTTTATCTGTCCGGGAGGGGACCTACGAGCAGTACTTC